This T cell receptor beta chain is from a study of identical twins. TCRdb called the 5' RACE reads again in MiXCR, with one record for every CDR3 protein. The sample comprises under 800,000 distinct CDR3 sequences, 21% of which are singletons, and approximately 4.5% rests with the top ten. The CDR3 covers 17 residues. V was clipped by 5 bases and J by 6 bases; unmatched bases: 12. CDR1 is DFQATT, CDR2 SNEGSKA, per germline (reference sequence). The table lists this clonotype with a count of one. The same specimen was also included in a second study, on T cells expressing NK-cell markers. That paper states: Sorted T-cell subsets CD3+CD56+NKG2C+, CD3+CD56+NKG2C- and CD3+CD56-NKG2C+ were TCR beta-sequenced. In about six donors, dominant NKG2C+ clonotypes were roughly 1.0-7.5% of CD8+ T cells.

V usage is TRBV20-1 and J usage is TRBJ2-1, with TRBD2 matching 14 bases. The sample consisted of PBMCs. This TCR was sampled from a woman aged 18-29 years in good health. DNA for the CDR3: TGCAGTGCTGAGACTAGCGGGAGGGCCCAAATACGCAATGAGCAGTTCTTC. Protein product: CSAETSGRAQIRNEQFF.